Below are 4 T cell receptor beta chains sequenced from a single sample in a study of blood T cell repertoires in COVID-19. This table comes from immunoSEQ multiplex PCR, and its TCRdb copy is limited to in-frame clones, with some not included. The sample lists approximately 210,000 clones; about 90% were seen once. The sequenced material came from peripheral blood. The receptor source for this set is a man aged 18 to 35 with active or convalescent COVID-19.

The CDR3 protein is CASIGGWDTEAFF. CDR3 DNA sequence: TGTGCCAGCATTGGAGGGTGGGACACTGAAGCTTTCTTT. The rearrangement links TRBV27 to TRBJ1-1; no clear D gene. V was clipped by 7 bases and J by 3 bases, with 12 bases between them. The CDR3 length is 13 residues. The germline gives CDR1 MNHEY, CDR2 SMNVEV (reference sequence).

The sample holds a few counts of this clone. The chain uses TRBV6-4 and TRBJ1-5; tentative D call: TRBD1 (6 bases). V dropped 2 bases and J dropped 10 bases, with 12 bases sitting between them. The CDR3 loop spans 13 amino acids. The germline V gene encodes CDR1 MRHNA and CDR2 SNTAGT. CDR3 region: CASSDTSTGPQHF. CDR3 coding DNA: TGTGCCAGCAGTGACACCTCGACAGGCCCCCAGCATTTT.

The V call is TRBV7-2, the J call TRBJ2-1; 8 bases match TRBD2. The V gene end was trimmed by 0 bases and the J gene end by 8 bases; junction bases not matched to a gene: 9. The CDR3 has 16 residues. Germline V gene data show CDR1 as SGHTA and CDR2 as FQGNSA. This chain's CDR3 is CASSLAGAGGIHEQFF. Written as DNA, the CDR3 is TGTGCCAGCAGCTTAGCGGGGGCGGGAGGAATTCATGAGCAGTTCTTC.

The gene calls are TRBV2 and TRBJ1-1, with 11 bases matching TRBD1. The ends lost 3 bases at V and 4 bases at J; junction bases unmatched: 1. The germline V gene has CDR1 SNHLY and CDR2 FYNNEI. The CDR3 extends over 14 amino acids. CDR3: CASSEDRGRTEAFF. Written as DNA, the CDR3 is TGTGCCAGCAGTGAGGACAGGGGGCGCACTGAAGCTTTCTTT.